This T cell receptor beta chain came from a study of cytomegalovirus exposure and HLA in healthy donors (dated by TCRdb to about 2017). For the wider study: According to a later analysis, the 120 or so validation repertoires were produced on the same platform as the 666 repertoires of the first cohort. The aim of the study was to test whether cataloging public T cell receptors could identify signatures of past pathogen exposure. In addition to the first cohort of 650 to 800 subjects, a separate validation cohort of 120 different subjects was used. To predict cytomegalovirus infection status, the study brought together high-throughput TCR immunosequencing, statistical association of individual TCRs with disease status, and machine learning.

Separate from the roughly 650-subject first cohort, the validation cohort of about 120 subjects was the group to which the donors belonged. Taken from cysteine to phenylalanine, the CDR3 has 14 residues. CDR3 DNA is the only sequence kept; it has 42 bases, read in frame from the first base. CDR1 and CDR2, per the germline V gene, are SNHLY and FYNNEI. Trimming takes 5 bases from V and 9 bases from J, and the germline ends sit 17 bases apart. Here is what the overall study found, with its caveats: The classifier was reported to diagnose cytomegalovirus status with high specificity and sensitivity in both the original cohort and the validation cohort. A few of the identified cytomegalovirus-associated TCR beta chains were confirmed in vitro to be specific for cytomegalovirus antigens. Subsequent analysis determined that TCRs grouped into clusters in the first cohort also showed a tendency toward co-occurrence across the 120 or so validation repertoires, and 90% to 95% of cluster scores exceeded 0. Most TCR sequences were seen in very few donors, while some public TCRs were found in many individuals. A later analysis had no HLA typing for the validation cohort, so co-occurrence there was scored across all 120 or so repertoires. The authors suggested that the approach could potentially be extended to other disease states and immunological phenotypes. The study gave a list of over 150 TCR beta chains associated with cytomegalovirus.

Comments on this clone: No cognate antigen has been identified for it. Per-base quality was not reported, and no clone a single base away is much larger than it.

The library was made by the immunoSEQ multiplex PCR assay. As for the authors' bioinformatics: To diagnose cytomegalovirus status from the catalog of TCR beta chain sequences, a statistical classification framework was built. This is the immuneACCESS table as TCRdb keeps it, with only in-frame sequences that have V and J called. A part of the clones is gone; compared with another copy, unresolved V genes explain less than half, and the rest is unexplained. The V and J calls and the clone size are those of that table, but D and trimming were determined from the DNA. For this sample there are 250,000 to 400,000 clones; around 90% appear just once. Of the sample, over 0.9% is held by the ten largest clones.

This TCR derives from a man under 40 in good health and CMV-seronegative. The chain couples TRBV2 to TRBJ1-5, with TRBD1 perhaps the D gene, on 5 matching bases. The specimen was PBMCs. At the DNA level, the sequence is TGTGCCAGCAGTAAACTGGTCATCGGGGGGCCCCAGCATTTT. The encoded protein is CASSKLVIGGPQHF.